Presented here are 16 T cell receptor beta chains from one specimen sequenced in a study of blood T cell repertoires in COVID-19. Sequenced by immunoSEQ multiplex PCR; TCRdb stores in-frame clones only, minus some. This repertoire shows around 240,000 clones, 70% to 85% found once; its top ten account for 1.9%. Sequenced material: peripheral blood. These receptors all stem from a woman of 80 years or more with acute or convalescent COVID-19.

The CDR3 nucleotides read TGCGCCAGCAGCCACCGAGCGGGGAACACAGATACGCAGTATTTT. Translation gives CASSHRAGNTDTQYF. V is TRBV4-3 and J is TRBJ2-3, with 7 bases aligning to TRBD2. This CDR3 comprises 15 residues. CDR1 and CDR2 (germline): LGHNA, YSLEER. The ends lost 3 bases at V and 2 bases at J; junction bases unmatched: 5.

The chain couples TRBV2 to TRBJ1-2, with 7 bases identical to TRBD1. CDR1 is SNHLY and CDR2 is FYNNEI in the germline V gene. J was trimmed by 6 bases and V by 7 bases; bases with no gene match: 14. The length of the CDR3 is 15 residues. CDR3 protein: CASTQRTGTANGYTF. Written as DNA, the CDR3 is TGTGCCAGCACGCAACGTACCGGGACAGCGAATGGCTACACCTTC.

In this sample, this clone turned up once. The chain couples TRBV9 to TRBJ2-1, with 9 bases matching TRBD2. The V gene's germline CDR1 is SGDLS and CDR2 YYNGEE. The CDR3 spans 15 residues. Trimming removed 4 bases from V and 0 bases from J; junction bases left unmatched: 2. CDR3 residues: CASSISGGSYNEQFF. The CDR3 DNA is TGTGCCAGCAGCATTAGCGGGGGCTCCTACAATGAGCAGTTCTTC.

The chain employs TRBV5-1 and TRBJ1-2; D is uncertain. The V end lost 1 base, the J end lost 4 bases, and 8 bases lay between the germline ends. The CDR3 is 13 amino acids. Germline lookup yields CDR1 SGHRS and CDR2 YFSETQ. The CDR3 coding sequence is TGCGCCAGCAGCTTGACAATCTTCTATGGCTACACCTTC. It encodes CASSLTIFYGYTF.

The chain joins TRBV6-5 to TRBJ2-1; no clear D. Germline CDR1 reads MNHEY; CDR2 reads SVGAGI. The CDR3 contains 11 residues. V gave up 7 bases and J gave up 8 bases, with 9 bases separating them. The CDR3 DNA reads TGTGCCAGCATGCAGGTAGATGAGCAGTTCTTC. This gives the protein CASMQVDEQFF.

The gene calls are TRBV7-3 and TRBJ2-5; D is uncertain. The CDR3 loop spans 13 amino acids. CDR1 is SGHTA, CDR2 FQGTGA, per germline. Trimming took 4 bases from V and 4 from J, leaving 10 bases between them. The CDR3 sequence is CASSSTIGETQYF. DNA for the CDR3: TGTGCCAGCAGCTCAACCATCGGAGAGACCCAGTACTTC.

The CDR3 DNA reads as TGTGCCACCTCGGAAGCGGGGGGGCAGAACACCGGGGAGCTGTTTTTT. Amino acids: CATSEAGGQNTGELFF. The V call is TRBV10-3, the J call TRBJ2-2; 10 positions match TRBD2. CDR1 ENHRY and CDR2 SYGVKD come from the germline V gene. This CDR3 has 16 residues. Trimming at V came to 10 bases and at J to 1 base, leaving 9 bases not matched to a gene.

The chain carries TRBV9 and TRBJ2-1, with TRBD2 identical over 7 bases. J gave up 10 bases and V 2 bases, and 15 bases lay outside the gene matches. The CDR3 is 16 amino acids. The germline V gene has CDR1 SGDLS and CDR2 YYNGEE. CDR3 in amino acids: CASSVTRLAGGSEQFF. The CDR3 DNA reads TGTGCCAGCAGCGTCACCCGACTAGCTGGGGGGTCGGAGCAGTTCTTC.

The sample holds one count of this clone. The chain employs TRBV18 and TRBJ2-5; possibly TRBD2 for D (6 bases). Germline CDR1 reads KGHSH; CDR2 reads LQKENI. The CDR3 consists of 14 residues. Trimming left V 3 bases short and J 4 bases short, with 12 bases between. The CDR3 reads CASSPWRDLETQYF. The CDR3 DNA is TGTGCCAGCTCACCGTGGAGGGATCTAGAGACCCAGTACTTC.

The chain combines TRBV19 with TRBJ2-1; TRBD1 matches at 8 bases. The CDR3 sequence is 13 residues long. V lost 4 bases, J lost 5 bases, and 1 base stayed unmatched. CDR1 and CDR2 from the germline V gene are LNHDA and SQIVND (reference sequence). The CDR3 nucleotides are TGTGCCAGTAGTAAGACAGGGGACAATGAGCAGTTCTTC. Its protein product is CASSKTGDNEQFF.

The chain uses TRBV6-5 and TRBJ1-4; no reliable D call. This CDR3 contains 15 residues. Looked up from germline, CDR1 is MNHEY and CDR2 is SVGAGI. The chain's CDR3 is CATKREAETNEKLFF. The CDR3 coding sequence is TGTGCAACCAAACGCGAGGCAGAGACTAATGAAAAACTGTTTTTT.

V gene TRBV28 combines with J gene TRBJ1-1; 7 bases align to TRBD1. Trimming removed 3 bases from V and 4 bases from J; junction bases left unmatched: 8. The germline V gene encodes CDR1 MDHEN and CDR2 SYDVKM. This CDR3 has 15 residues. CDR3 nucleotide sequence: TGTGCCAGCAGTTTTGCGAGGGGGCAGGGCACTGAAGCTTTCTTT. Protein product: CASSFARGQGTEAFF.

This chain links TRBV7-9 with TRBJ2-1; maybe TRBD2 (6 bases). CDR1 and CDR2 (germline): SEHNR, FQNEAQ (reference sequence). The CDR3 spans 15 residues. The V end lost 1 base, the J end lost 8 bases, and 15 bases lay between the germline ends. The CDR3 reads CASSLGSGRIDEQFF. CDR3 coding DNA: TGTGCCAGCAGCTTAGGGAGCGGGCGGATCGATGAGCAGTTCTTC.

A few counts support this clone. The same CDR3 arises from other DNA sequences in this sample as well. The chain links TRBV18 to TRBJ1-2; a possible D gene is TRBD1 (5 bases). The CDR3 spans 12 residues. CDR1 is KGHSH, CDR2 LQKENI, per germline. Trimming left V 3 bases short and J 4 bases short, with 6 bases between. This chain's CDR3 is CASSPDSYGYTF. CDR3 DNA sequence: TGTGCCAGCTCACCCGACAGCTATGGCTACACCTTC.

The chain uses TRBV3-1 (or the pseudogene TRBV3-2) and TRBJ1-6, with D perhaps TRBD1 (5 bases). The V end lost 1 base, the J end lost 10 bases, and 11 bases lay between the germline ends. This CDR3 is built from 14 residues. CDR1 and CDR2 from the germline V gene are LGHDT and YNNKEL (reference sequence). The CDR3 reads CASSQGQGHSPLHF. The CDR3 nucleotides are TGTGCCAGCAGCCAAGGTCAGGGTCACTCACCCCTCCACTTT.

The V gene is TRBV6-5, the J gene TRBJ1-4, with TRBD1 matching 8 bases. The CDR3 has 14 amino acids. CDR1 and CDR2 from the germline V gene are MNHEY and SVGAGI. With V trimmed by 8 bases and J by 3 bases, 5 bases remained unmatched. In DNA form, the CDR3 reads TGTGCCAGCGGGCAACAGGGGGCTAATGAAAAACTGTTTTTT. Its protein is CASGQQGANEKLFF.